This TCR beta chain is from a study of cytomegalovirus exposure and HLA in healthy donors. This CDR3 spans 15 amino acids. Trimming left V 4 bases short and J 2 bases short, with 11 bases between. The germline CDR1 and CDR2 sequences are MDHEN and SYDVKM. Comments on this clone: Its antigen remains unknown.

The PCR used 60 Vbeta and 13 Jbeta primers. In the study's own analysis: Per a later analysis, the number of unique TCR beta chains was around 80 million, of which about 11 million were shared. Clones were sequenced by immunoSEQ multiplex PCR, and TCRdb holds only the in-frame ones, with some missing. V and J calls and clone size come straight from that table; D and trimming were deduced from the DNA. The repertoire consists of 150,000 to 200,000 clones, with roughly 80% occurring once and the leading ten covering about 4%. As for the donors, each was a healthy bone marrow donor. Findings and limits, study-wide: Cytomegalovirus-associated TCR beta chains were listed, numbering roughly 150.

The receptor was derived from a man aged 50 or older in good health and CMV-seropositive. The sample was PBMCs. This chain joins TRBV28 and TRBJ2-2; D gene ambiguous. The CDR3 region is CASSSQPPNTGELFF. In nucleotides, the CDR3 is TGTGCCAGCAGTTCACAGCCACCCAACACCGGGGAGCTGTTTTTT.